A selection of T cell receptor beta chains follows, all from one sample in a study of T cells in localized non-small cell lung cancer. The protocol was immunoSEQ multiplex PCR, while the TCRdb copy is restricted to in-frame clones and leaves out a portion. This table holds 1,500 to 2,000 clones, about 30% found once. The material was normal lung tissue next to the tumor, obtained before any cancer treatment. The source is a male donor at least 60 years old with stage II squamous cell lung carcinoma. Each CDR3 is given with its conserved first and last residue. Fields, in order: J gene, V gene, D gene, clone size, CDR3 protein, CDR3 DNA. D genes are given only for firm matches. Rows may omit the clone size; those that give it use once, few, many or a size class.

TRBJ2-2 | TRBV25-1 | - | - | CASSEYTGLRGYTGELFF | TGTGCCAGCAGTGAATATACAGGGCTAAGGGGGTACACCGGGGAGCTGTTTTTT
TRBJ1-2 | TRBV9 | - | few | CASSVERGIYGYTF | TGTGCCAGCAGCGTTGAGAGGGGGATATATGGCTACACCTTC
TRBJ2-7 | TRBV5-1 | TRBD1 | - | CASSGGTGGRRSSYEQYF | TGCGCCAGCAGCGGGGGGACAGGGGGCCGAAGGAGCTCCTACGAGCAGTACTTC
TRBJ1-4 | TRBV6-8 | - | medium-sized | CASSPSDRATNEKLFF | TGTGCCAGCAGTCCCTCGGACAGAGCAACTAATGAAAAACTGTTTTTT
TRBJ2-7 | TRBV18 | TRBD1 | - | CASSHRDRVFEQYF | TGTGCCAGCTCACACCGGGACAGGGTTTTCGAGCAGTACTTC
TRBJ1-5 | TRBV6-8 | - | medium-sized | CARPSPPKGPQHF | TGTGCCCGCCCCTCCCCCCCCAAGGGGCCCCAGCATTTT
TRBJ1-1 | TRBV9 | - | large | CASSVDLRGNTEAFF | TGTGCCAGCAGCGTAGACCTTAGGGGGAACACTGAAGCTTTCTTT
TRBJ2-3 | TRBV25-1 | - | once | CASMSSNVDTQYF | TGTGCCAGCATGAGCTCTAATGTGGATACGCAGTATTTT
TRBJ1-2 | TRBV7-6 | - | few | CASSLGGTLYRGYTF | TGTGCCAGTAGCTTAGGGGGGACGTTATACAGGGGCTACACCTTC
TRBJ2-3 | TRBV10-2 | - | - | CASSESRGGAGTDTQYF | TGCGCCAGCAGTGAGTCGAGGGGGGGCGCGGGCACAGATACGCAGTATTTT
TRBJ2-1 | TRBV6-8 | TRBD2 | large | CAIRGTSPEQFF | TGTGCCATTCGGGGGACTAGCCCTGAGCAGTTCTTC
TRBJ1-1 | TRBV11-3 | - | medium-sized | CASSPYGAGNTEAFF | TGTGCCAGCAGCCCTTACGGTGCCGGGAACACTGAAGCTTTCTTT
TRBJ2-1 | TRBV6-8 | - | few | CASSYRGNEQFF | TGTGCCAGCAGTTACCGAGGCAATGAGCAGTTCTTC
TRBJ1-1 | TRBV25-1 | TRBD1 | - | CASRPTGGWSEAFF | TGTGCCAGCAGACCGACAGGGGGCTGGTCTGAAGCTTTCTTT
TRBJ2-1 | TRBV5-1 | TRBD2 | few | CASSLERTSGYEQFF | TGCGCCAGCAGCTTGGAACGGACTAGCGGGTATGAGCAGTTCTTC
TRBJ1-5 | TRBV10-3 | - | few | CAISETNQPQHF | TGTGCCATCAGTGAGACCAATCAGCCCCAGCATTTT
TRBJ2-1 | TRBV11-3 | - | medium-sized | CASSLARDLDNEQFF | TGTGCCAGCAGCTTGGCTCGGGACTTGGACAATGAGCAGTTCTTC
TRBJ1-4 | TRBV4-1 | TRBD1 | few | CASSQDRQGGPNEKLFF | TGCGCCAGCAGCCAAGACAGGCAGGGGGGACCTAATGAAAAACTGTTTTTT
TRBJ2-5 | TRBV14 | - | - | CASSRWETQYF | TGTGCCAGCAGCCGGTGGGAGACCCAGTACTTC
TRBJ2-1 | TRBV9 | - | few | CASSVVGAEGNEQFF | TGTGCCAGCAGCGTAGTAGGGGCCGAAGGGAATGAGCAGTTCTTC
TRBJ1-1 | TRBV18 | TRBD1 | once | CASSNRQGANTEAFF | TGTGCCAGCTCAAATAGACAGGGGGCCAACACTGAAGCTTTCTTT
TRBJ2-2 | TRBV6-7 | - | few | CASSYWGPILDANTGELFF | TGTGCCAGCAGTTACTGGGGCCCTATATTGGATGCGAACACCGGGGAGCTGTTTTTT
TRBJ1-5 | TRBV10-2 | - | - | CASSDTASPQHF | TGCGCCAGCAGTGATACAGCCTCGCCCCAGCATTTT
TRBJ2-7 | TRBV11-3 | TRBD1 | - | CASSPRGLDFYEQYF | TGTGCCAGCAGCCCCAGGGGGCTTGATTTCTACGAGCAGTACTTC
TRBJ2-3 | TRBV19 | - | - | CASSIKLGTDTQYF | TGTGCCAGTAGTATCAAACTGGGCACAGATACGCAGTATTTT
TRBJ1-6 | TRBV4-1 | TRBD1 | few | CASSRRQGDSPLHF | TGCGCCAGCAGCCGTCGACAGGGTGATTCACCCCTCCACTTT
TRBJ1-2 | TRBV14 | - | - | CASSQLGPANYGYTF | TGTGCCAGCAGCCAATTGGGCCCGGCTAACTATGGCTACACCTTC
TRBJ1-2 | TRBV15 | TRBD1 | - | CATSSRDRGNYGYTF | TGTGCCACCAGCAGCCGGGACAGAGGCAACTATGGCTACACCTTC
TRBJ2-3 | TRBV10-3 | TRBD2 | - | CAIKDSGGTTSTDTQYF | TGTGCCATCAAGGATAGCGGGGGCACTACTAGCACAGATACGCAGTATTTT
TRBJ2-5 | TRBV19 | TRBD1 | few | CASSTSRTGEETQYF | TGTGCCAGTAGTACTTCCCGGACAGGGGAAGAGACCCAGTACTTC
TRBJ1-2 | TRBV6-8 | - | medium-sized | CASRGRGYGYTF | TGTGCCAGCAGAGGCAGGGGTTATGGCTACACCTTC
TRBJ1-1 | TRBV18 | TRBD1 | few | CASSDPDRILEAFF | TGTGCCAGCTCAGACCCGGACAGGATTCTTGAAGCTTTCTTT